A single sample gave rise to the 13 T cell receptor beta chains below, sequenced in a study of cytomegalovirus exposure and HLA in healthy donors. PCR primers comprised 60 Vbeta and 13 Jbeta primers. Method: immunoSEQ multiplex PCR; TCRdb's copy keeps in-frame clones and lacks some. Among around 120,000 clones listed, 60% to 80% were seen once. Sample: PBMCs. Receptors originate from a man aged 50-60 years in good health and CMV-seropositive.

DNA for the CDR3: TGCGCCAGCAGCCCATACTTCGGGGACACTCAGTGGGCAGATACGCAGTATTTT. Amino acids: CASSPYFGDTQWADTQYF. The chain combines TRBV5-1 with TRBJ2-3; D may be TRBD1 (6 bases). Germline loops: CDR1 SGHRS, CDR2 YFSETQ. The germline V and J ends were trimmed by 4 bases and 4 bases, with 25 bases remaining between them. The CDR3 covers 18 residues.

CDR3 amino acids: CASSLQGENGYTF. In DNA form, the CDR3 reads TGTGCCAGCAGCTTGCAGGGGGAGAATGGCTACACCTTC. This chain joins TRBV5-4 and TRBJ1-2; 7 bases map to TRBD1. This CDR3 has 13 amino acids. V lost 1 base to trimming and J lost 6 bases; unmatched junction nucleotides: 3. Germline lookup yields CDR1 SGHNT and CDR2 YYREEE (reference sequence).

The chain couples TRBV5-1 to TRBJ2-5, with 13 bases identical to TRBD2. CDR1 and CDR2 from the germline V gene are SGHRS and YFSETQ. J was trimmed by 5 bases and V by 0 bases; bases with no gene match: 4. The CDR3 runs to 16 residues. CDR3 nucleotides: TGCGCCAGCAGCTTGGGGACTAGCGGGGGATGGGAGACCCAGTACTTC. Its translation is CASSLGTSGGWETQYF.

The chain uses TRBV2 and TRBJ1-5; 10 positions agree with TRBD1. J gave up 4 bases and V 2 bases, and 14 bases lay outside the gene matches. The CDR3 spans 19 residues. CDR1 SNHLY and CDR2 FYNNEI come from the germline V gene. CDR3: CASSERAGTGVFENQPQHF. The CDR3 DNA reads as TGTGCCAGCAGTGAAAGGGCCGGGACAGGGGTTTTTGAGAATCAGCCCCAGCATTTT.

The chain couples TRBV10-3 to TRBJ2-5; D possibly corresponds to TRBD1 (6 bases). V shed 0 bases and J shed 5 bases, with 19 bases lying between them. The CDR3 totals 17 residues. Germline V gives CDR1 ENHRY, CDR2 SYGVKD. The CDR3 DNA reads TGTGCCATCAGTGAGTCGTCGACAGGCCGGGGACGGGAGACCCAGTACTTC. It encodes CAISESSTGRGRETQYF.

The chain combines TRBV6-1 with TRBJ1-2; 7 bases agree with TRBD1. The germline gives CDR1 MNHNS, CDR2 SASEGT. The CDR3 is 15 residues long. With 4 bases clipped from V and 3 bases from J, the junction kept 8 bases outside the gene matches. CDR3 DNA: TGTGCCAGCAGTGGTAGGGCCCAGGGGGACTATGGCTACACCTTC. The encoded protein is CASSGRAQGDYGYTF.

The chain couples TRBV5-4 to TRBJ2-3, with 12 bases lining up with TRBD2. V shed 4 bases, J shed 3 bases, and the junction held 6 bases outside the gene matches. Germline values: CDR1 SGHNT, CDR2 YYREEE (reference sequence). The CDR3 runs to 16 residues. The CDR3 reads CASSGLAGTMTDTQYF. The CDR3 DNA reads TGTGCCAGCAGCGGACTAGCGGGGACGATGACAGATACGCAGTATTTT.

The CDR3 reads CASSLGGGTGLGDGYTF. As DNA, the CDR3 is TGTGCCAGCAGCTTAGGAGGGGGGACAGGGCTCGGAGATGGCTACACCTTC. The chain joins TRBV7-2 to TRBJ1-2, with TRBD1 matching 9 bases. The germline V gene encodes CDR1 SGHTA and CDR2 FQGNSA. With 1 base clipped from V and 6 bases from J, the junction kept 12 bases outside the gene matches. CDR3 length: 17 amino acids.

This chain joins TRBV27 and TRBJ1-2; tentatively, D is TRBD1 (6 bases). V lost 1 base and J 5 bases, leaving 11 bases between the germline ends. The CDR3 extends over 14 amino acids. Germline V CDR1 and CDR2: MNHEY, SMNVEV (reference sequence). As DNA, the CDR3 is TGTGCCAGCAGTTTATTGCCAGGGGAATATGGCTACACCTTC. This sequence encodes CASSLLPGEYGYTF.

The J gene is TRBJ1-2, the V gene TRBV18; D perhaps matches TRBD1 (6 bases). CDR1 and CDR2 from the germline V gene are KGHSH and LQKENI. V was trimmed by 6 bases and J by 0 bases, leaving 8 bases between them. The CDR3 totals 13 residues. DNA for the CDR3: TGTGCCAGCTCTCGGGACACTAACTATGGCTACACCTTC. The encoded protein is CASSRDTNYGYTF.

The rearrangement joins TRBV5-8 to TRBJ2-7; D perhaps matches TRBD1 (8 bases). The germline V and J ends were trimmed by 4 bases and 0 bases, with 14 bases remaining between them. CDR1 is SGHTS, CDR2 YDEGEE, per germline. The length of the CDR3 is 15 residues. The CDR3 bases are TGTGCCAGCAGCAGGGGGGGACAGGCCTCCTACGAGCAGTACTTC. As protein: CASSRGGQASYEQYF.

The genes are TRBV7-6 and TRBJ1-1; D not resolved. V lost 1 base and J lost 0, with 6 bases in between. This CDR3 region has 14 residues. CDR1 and CDR2 from the germline V gene are SGHVS and FNYEAQ. This chain's CDR3 is CASSLGHMNTEAFF. CDR3 nucleotide sequence: TGTGCCAGCAGCTTAGGACATATGAACACTGAAGCTTTCTTT. The whole variable domain, remainder taken from reference TRBV7-6 and TRBJ1-1, is GAGVSQSPRYKVTKRGQDVALRCDPISGHVSLYWYRQALGQGPEFLTYFNYEAQQDKSGLPNDRFSAERPEGSISTLTIQRTEQRDSAMYRCASSLGHMNTEAFFGQGTRLTVV.

The chain joins TRBV5-1 to TRBJ2-7; the D is unclear. Germline values: CDR1 SGHRS, CDR2 YFSETQ. Trimming stripped 1 base from V and 3 bases from J, with 11 bases between. This CDR3 region has 14 residues. The CDR3 bases are TGCGCCAGCAGCTTGACAGAAAAATTCTACGAGCAGTACTTC. It codes for CASSLTEKFYEQYF.